The 11 T cell receptor beta chains below all came from one sample that was sequenced in a study of cytomegalovirus exposure and HLA in healthy donors. Data came from immunoSEQ multiplex PCR; TCRdb stores just in-frame clones and leaves some out. The sample gives approximately 76,000 clones, around 94% of which show up once; approximately 2.1% is in the top ten. Sequenced material: PBMCs. These receptors came from a woman between 18 and 29 years old in good health and CMV-seronegative.

The V gene is TRBV7-8, the J gene TRBJ1-2, with D unclear. Germline values: CDR1 SGHVS, CDR2 FQNEAQ. The V end lost 7 bases, the J end lost 2 bases, and 8 bases lay between the germline ends. The CDR3 is 12 residues long. In DNA, the CDR3 is TGTGCCAGCAAGTCCGGGAACTATGGCTACACCTTC. This translates into CASKSGNYGYTF.

The chain is built from TRBV19 and TRBJ2-2, with 7 bases lining up with TRBD1. Germline V lookup: CDR1 LNHDA, CDR2 SQIVND (reference sequence). The CDR3 loop spans 15 amino acids. The V segment lost 1 base and the J segment 9 bases; nucleotides outside the gene matches: 8. CDR3 protein: CASSIGQGGRRELFF. For the CDR3, the DNA is TGTGCCAGTAGTATAGGCCAAGGGGGCAGGCGGGAGCTGTTTTTT.

This clone has a single count. The chain carries TRBV6-5 and TRBJ1-2; TRBD1 matches 7 bases. The CDR3 sequence is 14 residues long. Germline V lookup: CDR1 MNHEY, CDR2 SVGAGI. J lost 7 bases, V lost 6 bases, and 11 bases had no gene match. The chain's CDR3 is CASSIHRDSPGYTF. The CDR3 nucleotides are TGTGCCAGCAGCATACACCGGGACAGTCCTGGCTACACCTTC.

This clone was found a few times. The chain recombines TRBV19 with TRBJ2-2, with 7 bases fitting TRBD2. Losses at the gene ends were 6 bases for V and 3 bases for J; bases not matched to a gene: 7. The CDR3 loop spans 15 amino acids. Germline V lookup: CDR1 LNHDA, CDR2 SQIVND (reference sequence). The CDR3 here is CASSPAGRDTGELFF. The DNA for the CDR3 is TGTGCCAGTAGCCCAGCGGGGAGAGACACCGGGGAGCTGTTTTTT.

For the CDR3, the DNA is TGTGCCAGCGGGACAGACTCCTACAATGAGCAGTTCTTC. This codes for CASGTDSYNEQFF. The V gene is TRBV27, the J gene TRBJ2-1; TRBD1 agrees at 7 bases. Trimming took 8 bases from V and 0 from J; bases not matched to a gene: 1. Germline lookup yields CDR1 MNHEY and CDR2 SMNVEV (reference sequence). This CDR3 has 13 amino acids.

The chain links TRBV20-1 to TRBJ2-7; D not certain. This CDR3 region has 11 residues. Between the trimmed V and J ends, which lost 5 bases and 4 bases, there was a span of 9 bases. Germline V CDR1 and CDR2: DFQATT, SNEGSKA (reference sequence). CDR3 region: CSALVQYEQYF. For the CDR3, the DNA is TGCAGTGCTCTAGTCCAATACGAGCAGTACTTC.

CDR3 in amino acids: CASSQGTGAYEQYF. As DNA, the CDR3 is TGTGCCAGCAGTCAAGGGACAGGGGCCTACGAGCAGTACTTC. This chain uses TRBV28 with TRBJ2-7, with 10 bases identical to TRBD1. The CDR3 is 14 residues long. V gave up 5 bases and J gave up 2 bases; unmatched junction bases: 3. Germline-derived CDR1 and CDR2 are MDHEN and SYDVKM.

The gene calls are TRBV25-1 and TRBJ2-5; unclear D gene. Germline CDR1 reads MGHDK; CDR2 reads SYGVNS. The CDR3 has 11 residues. Between the trimmed V and J ends, which lost 4 bases and 3 bases, there was a span of 3 bases. The CDR3: CASSVKETQYF. CDR3 coding DNA: TGTGCCAGCAGTGTCAAAGAGACCCAGTACTTC.

The rearrangement links TRBV4-1 to TRBJ1-1; D not certain. The germline V gene encodes CDR1 MGHRA and CDR2 YSYEKL. This CDR3 is 15 amino acids long. V was clipped by 0 bases and J by 7 bases, with 15 bases between them. The CDR3 DNA is TGCGCCAGCAGCCAAGACGGGATATCAAATGTTGAAGCTTTCTTT. Its protein is CASSQDGISNVEAFF.

The V and J genes are TRBV5-1 and TRBJ2-7; 12 nucleotides line up with TRBD2. Germline V gives CDR1 SGHRS, CDR2 YFSETQ. V lost 4 bases, J lost 2 bases, and 7 bases stayed unmatched. The CDR3 sequence is 16 residues long. The CDR3 sequence is CASSLGLAGPTYEQYF. CDR3 DNA: TGCGCCAGCAGCCTCGGACTAGCGGGGCCAACCTACGAGCAGTACTTC.

The chain uses TRBV19 and TRBJ1-5; no clear D gene. Trimming removed 4 bases at V and 1 base at J, with 11 bases between. The CDR3 contains 15 residues. The germline V gene has CDR1 LNHDA and CDR2 SQIVND (reference sequence). The CDR3 sequence is CASSTRGGSNQPQHF. The CDR3 DNA reads TGTGCCAGTAGTACGCGGGGTGGGAGCAATCAGCCCCAGCATTTT.